These 31 T cell receptor beta chains originate from one sample sequenced in a study of Graves' ophthalmopathy and Graves' hyperthyroidism. The authors amplified TCR beta CDR3 regions from RNA transcripts. The first round was an RT-PCR with HTBI primers, and the second round was a multiplex PCR. TCRdb used MiXCR to reprocess the multiplex PCR reads, holding one entry per CDR3 protein. The table shows 350,000 to 400,000 distinct CDR3 sequences, with about a sixth occurring only once. The material sequenced was peripheral blood. The receptors were gathered from a young woman with Graves' ophthalmopathy.

This clonotype was recorded at least ten times. CDR3 residues: CASSVAGIGNTIYF. For the CDR3, the DNA is TGTGCCAGCAGTGTAGCGGGAATCGGAAACACCATATATTTT. The chain couples TRBV6-1 to TRBJ1-3; D gene uncertain. This CDR3 spans 14 amino acids. The V end lost 4 bases, the J end lost 4 bases, and 11 bases lay between the germline ends. From germline, CDR1 is MNHNS and CDR2 SASEGT.

This clonotype has at least ten counts. J is TRBJ2-5 and V is TRBV6-1; D is uncertain. With 9 bases removed from V and 4 bases from J, the gap between germline ends came to 12 bases. There are 12 residues in the CDR3. Germline CDR1 reads MNHNS; CDR2 reads SASEGT. In DNA form, the CDR3 reads TGTGCCAGTGCCCTAGGTAGAGAGACCCAGTACTTC. Protein: CASALGRETQYF.

The table lists this clonotype with many counts. The J gene is TRBJ2-7, the V gene TRBV20-1; 9 positions agree with TRBD2. This CDR3 is built from 15 residues. Germline V CDR1 and CDR2: DFQATT, SNEGSKA (reference sequence). J lost 3 bases, V lost 3 bases, and 9 bases had no gene match. As DNA, the CDR3 is TGCAGTGCTAGGGTTGGGACTAGCCCGATCTACGAGCAGTACTTC. This gives the protein CSARVGTSPIYEQYF.

Ten or more counts support this clonotype. V and J are TRBV7-2 and TRBJ2-5; 8 bases agree with TRBD2. The CDR3 loop spans 16 amino acids. V was pared by 5 bases and J by 4 bases, with 12 bases of the junction left unmatched. The germline CDR1 and CDR2 sequences are SGHTA and FQGNSA. DNA of the CDR3: TGTGCCAGCAGCGATAGGAAGCGGGGGCGGGGAGAGACCCAGTACTTC. Translating gives CASSDRKRGRGETQYF. The full variable domain, rest sourced from reference TRBV7-2 and TRBJ2-5, is GAGVSQSPSNKVTEKGKDVELRCDPISGHTALYWYRQSLGQGLEFLIYFQGNSAPDKSGLPSDRFSAERTGGSVSTLTIQRTQQEDSAVYLCASSDRKRGRGETQYFGPGTRLLVL.

This clonotype was seen repeatedly, ten times or more. V gene TRBV6-5 combines with J gene TRBJ1-1; D gene ambiguous. The germline V gene has CDR1 MNHEY and CDR2 SVGAGI. The CDR3 spans 13 residues. Trimming shortened V by 0 bases and J by 3 bases, and 5 bases separated the two germline ends. CDR3: CASSYSRDTEAFF. The CDR3 DNA is TGTGCCAGCAGTTACTCGAGGGACACTGAAGCTTTCTTT.

This clonotype has ten or more counts. The CDR3 coding sequence is TGTGCCAGCAGCTTAGGGTCAGGGTATGCCTACGAGCAGTACTTC. This encodes CASSLGSGYAYEQYF. The genes are TRBV7-8 and TRBJ2-7, with D perhaps matching TRBD1 (5 bases). With 1 base removed from V and 2 bases from J, the gap between germline ends came to 12 bases. This CDR3 is 15 amino acids long. Per the germline V gene, CDR1 is SGHVS and CDR2 is FQNEAQ. The whole variable domain, filled in from reference TRBV7-8 and TRBJ2-7, reads GAGVSQSPRYKVAKRGQDVALRCDPISGHVSLFWYQQALGQGPEFLTYFQNEAQLDKSGLPSDRFFAERPEGSVSTLKIQRTQQEDSAVYLCASSLGSGYAYEQYFGPGTRLTVT.

The rearrangement joins TRBV6-1 to TRBJ1-1; 7 bases align to TRBD1. Germline values: CDR1 MNHNS, CDR2 SASEGT. With 3 bases clipped from V and 4 bases from J, the junction kept 8 bases outside the gene matches. CDR3 length equals 15 residues. CDR3 nucleotides: TGTGCCAGCAGTGAGCCCCCCGACAGGGCCACTGAAGCTTTCTTT. This encodes CASSEPPDRATEAFF.

The sample holds many counts of this clonotype. The rearrangement uses TRBV20-1 and TRBJ2-7; D is possibly TRBD1 (6 bases). The CDR3 spans 15 residues. Germline values: CDR1 DFQATT, CDR2 SNEGSKA (reference sequence). Trimming removed 4 bases from V and 3 bases from J, with 19 bases in between. The CDR3 here is CSATQRTAGNYEQYF. DNA for the CDR3: TGCAGTGCTACCCAAAGGACAGCAGGCAACTACGAGCAGTACTTC.

This clonotype was counted at least ten times. The rearrangement uses TRBV6-4 and TRBJ2-2; D might be TRBD1 (6 bases). The CDR3 runs to 14 residues. V lost 6 bases and J lost 5, with 13 bases in between. The germline CDR1 and CDR2 sequences are MRHNA and SNTAGT. The CDR3 loop is CASRRNRETGELFF. DNA of the CDR3: TGTGCCAGCAGGAGAAACAGGGAAACCGGGGAGCTGTTTTTT.

At least ten counts were recorded for this clonotype. The genes are TRBV11-2 and TRBJ2-2; D is possibly TRBD1 (6 bases). V lost 6 bases, J lost 0 bases, and 14 bases lay in between. Germline V gives CDR1 SGHAT, CDR2 FQNNGV. The CDR3 spans 16 residues. CDR3 in DNA: TGTGCCAGCAGAGATACCGGGACACCGAACACCGGGGAGCTGTTTTTT. It encodes CASRDTGTPNTGELFF.

The V and J genes are TRBV7-2 and TRBJ1-3; TRBD1 might be the D (5 bases). Germline V gene lookup returns CDR1 SGHTA and CDR2 FQGNSA. V lost 6 bases and J 4 bases, leaving 13 bases between the germline ends. The CDR3 runs to 14 residues. CDR3 amino acids: CASSSGLTGNTIYF. The CDR3 coding sequence is TGTGCCAGCAGTTCGGGGCTGACGGGAAACACCATATATTTT.

This clonotype was seen repeatedly, ten times or more. This chain connects TRBV20-1 to TRBJ1-2; D possibly corresponds to TRBD1 (6 bases). The CDR3 runs 12 residues. V lost 5 bases to trimming and J lost 6 bases, with 13 bases between them. The germline gives CDR1 DFQATT, CDR2 SNEGSKA (reference sequence). The CDR3 spells CSAPQGFHGYTF. In DNA, the CDR3 is TGCAGTGCTCCCCAGGGGTTCCATGGCTACACCTTC.

In its sample, this clonotype was seen many times. The V gene is TRBV19, the J gene TRBJ1-1; tentative D call: TRBD1 (5 bases). V was pared by 6 bases and J by 4 bases, with 15 bases between. CDR3 length equals 14 residues. Germline-derived CDR1 and CDR2 are LNHDA and SQIVND (reference sequence). CDR3 in amino acids: CASRPQGSRTEAFF. The CDR3 nucleotides are TGTGCCAGTAGACCTCAGGGATCCCGCACTGAAGCTTTCTTT.

There are many counts of this clonotype. The V gene is TRBV20-1, the J gene TRBJ2-7; TRBD2 matches at 12 bases. Germline lookup yields CDR1 DFQATT and CDR2 SNEGSKA (reference sequence). CDR3 length: 18 residues. Trimming cost V 0 bases and J 3 bases; bases outside gene matches: 12. DNA for the CDR3: TGCAGTGCTAGAGATCCCAGCTGGCTAGCGGGAGGGCACTACGAGCAGTACTTC. Amino acids: CSARDPSWLAGGHYEQYF.

The V call is TRBV19, the J call TRBJ2-5, with a tentative D call TRBD1 (6 bases). CDR1 LNHDA and CDR2 SQIVND come from the germline V gene (reference sequence). CDR3 length equals 13 residues. V gave up 6 bases and J gave up 5 bases, with 13 bases separating them. CDR3: CASRKQGWETQYF. The CDR3 coding sequence is TGTGCCAGTAGGAAACAGGGATGGGAGACCCAGTACTTC.

This clonotype was seen repeatedly, ten times or more. The rearrangement uses TRBV5-5 and TRBJ2-7; maybe TRBD1 (6 bases). The ends were cut back, 5 bases at V and 4 bases at J, with 10 bases in the middle. CDR3 length equals 12 residues. The V gene's germline CDR1 is SGHKS and CDR2 YYEKEE (reference sequence). This CDR3 reads CASSSTGYEQYF. CDR3 bases: TGTGCCAGCAGTTCTACAGGGTACGAGCAGTACTTC.

In its sample, this clonotype was seen many times. The J gene is TRBJ2-7, the V gene TRBV2; 10 nucleotides line up with TRBD2. CDR3 size: 15 residues. In germline, CDR1 is SNHLY, CDR2 FYNNEI. The ends lost 6 bases at V and 5 bases at J; junction bases unmatched: 10. The CDR3 protein is CASSRGLAGVDEQYF. Written as DNA, the CDR3 is TGTGCCAGCAGCCGGGGGCTAGCGGGAGTCGACGAGCAGTACTTC.

This clonotype has a count of ten or more. The V call is TRBV6-2 or TRBV6-3, the J call TRBJ1-1; 8 bases map to TRBD1. Per the germline V gene, CDR1 is MNHEY and CDR2 is SVGEGT. This CDR3 spans 15 amino acids. Trimming at V came to 5 bases and at J to 3 bases, leaving 8 bases not matched to a gene. The CDR3 nucleotides read TGTGCCAGCAGTCCTCAACAGGGGGTATACACTGAAGCTTTCTTT. This sequence encodes CASSPQQGVYTEAFF.

There are many counts of this clonotype. This rearrangement joins TRBV6-2 or TRBV6-3 to TRBJ1-1, with D maybe TRBD1 (6 bases). This CDR3 contains 17 residues. V was shortened by 2 bases and J by 5 bases, with 21 bases between the two germline ends. The germline V gene encodes CDR1 MNHEY and CDR2 SVGEGT. The CDR3 spells CASSYPRGALIGTEAFF. CDR3 in DNA: TGTGCCAGCAGTTACCCCCGGGGGGCGCTTATAGGAACTGAAGCTTTCTTT.

At least ten counts were recorded for this clonotype. The rearrangement uses TRBV9 and TRBJ1-6; 7 bases are shared with TRBD1. The CDR3 extends over 15 amino acids. From germline, CDR1 is SGDLS and CDR2 YYNGEE. The V and J ends lost 0 bases and 7 bases, in that order; junction bases with no gene match: 4. CDR3 loop: CASSVVGQINSPLHF. The CDR3 DNA sequence: TGTGCCAGCAGCGTAGTGGGACAGATAAATTCACCCCTCCACTTT.

This chain connects TRBV4-3 to TRBJ2-5, with a possible D match to TRBD2 (6 bases). Germline lookup yields CDR1 LGHNA and CDR2 YSLEER. CDR3 length: 16 residues. The V and J ends lost 0 bases and 5 bases respectively, with 16 bases between them. The CDR3 coding sequence is TGCGCCAGCAGCCAAGATCTAGGAGCGGGTCCGGAGACCCAGTACTTC. Protein sequence: CASSQDLGAGPETQYF.

The sample holds a few counts of this clonotype. This sequence joins TRBV7-2 and TRBJ1-2; D may be TRBD1 (6 bases). Germline CDR1 reads SGHTA; CDR2 reads FQGNSA. V lost 5 bases, J lost 4 bases, and 11 bases lay in between. This CDR3 contains 13 residues. CDR3 region: CASSPDRIYGYTF. The CDR3 bases are TGTGCCAGCAGCCCTGACAGGATCTATGGCTACACCTTC.

This clonotype was found a few times. This chain connects TRBV18 to TRBJ1-1; 9 nucleotides align to TRBD1. The CDR3 totals 12 residues. V lost 5 bases, J lost 8 bases, and 3 bases stayed unmatched. Per germline, CDR1 KGHSH and CDR2 LQKENI. CDR3: CASSETGGEAFF. CDR3 DNA sequence: TGTGCCAGCTCAGAAACAGGGGGCGAAGCTTTCTTT.

The sample holds many counts of this clonotype. CDR3 coding DNA: TGTGCCATCAGTCGAGGGGGAGACTCTGGAAACACCATATATTTT. This gives the protein CAISRGGDSGNTIYF. The chain combines TRBV10-3 with TRBJ1-3; D perhaps matches TRBD1 (6 bases). V was pared by 5 bases and J by 0 bases, with 11 bases between. In germline, CDR1 is ENHRY, CDR2 SYGVKD. This CDR3 comprises 15 residues.

The chain employs TRBV6-2 or TRBV6-3 and TRBJ1-1; TRBD1 aligns across 11 bases. CDR1 and CDR2 (germline): MNHEY, SVGEGT. The CDR3 totals 11 residues. Germline trimming cut 6 bases from V and 14 bases from J; bases unmatched to any gene: 5. The CDR3 protein is CASSSGQGEFF. The CDR3 DNA sequence: TGTGCCAGCAGCTCGGGACAGGGGGAGTTCTTT.

This clonotype came up many times. The chain joins TRBV2 to TRBJ2-2; 8 positions match TRBD2. V trimming: 7 bases; J trimming: 7 bases; junction bases outside the gene matches: 14. From germline, CDR1 is SNHLY and CDR2 FYNNEI. This CDR3 region has 16 residues. CDR3 nucleotides: TGTGCCAGCAATGGGGGAGCGGGAGCGGAGGGCGGGGAGCTGTTTTTT. This translates into CASNGGAGAEGGELFF.

This clonotype was seen at least ten times. The V and J genes are TRBV3-1 and TRBJ1-5, with unresolved D. CDR3 length equals 17 residues. V was cut by 1 base and J by 3 bases, with 16 bases left in between. Germline loops: CDR1 LGHDT, CDR2 YNNKEL (reference sequence). This CDR3 is CASSQGRGRKLNQPQHF. CDR3 DNA sequence: TGTGCCAGCAGCCAAGGGCGAGGGCGGAAGCTCAATCAGCCCCAGCATTTT.

The chain is built from TRBV6-1 and TRBJ1-6; TRBD1 agrees at 9 bases. Germline V gene data show CDR1 as MNHNS and CDR2 as SASEGT. V dropped 5 bases and J dropped 9; count of bases not matched to a gene: 8. The CDR3 totals 15 residues. The CDR3 DNA reads TGTGCCAGCAGTAGATCCGGGACAGGGAGTTCACCCCTCCACTTT. Translation: CASSRSGTGSSPLHF.

In this sample, this clonotype turned up many times. This rearrangement joins TRBV6-2 or TRBV6-3 to TRBJ2-2; D is ambiguous. The CDR3 sequence is 13 residues long. Looked up from germline, CDR1 is MNHEY and CDR2 is SVGEGT. V lost 4 bases, J lost 5 bases, and 8 bases lay in between. CDR3 region: CASSFRFTGELFF. The CDR3 region has the DNA TGTGCCAGCAGTTTTCGCTTTACCGGGGAGCTGTTTTTT.

This clonotype was observed many times. This chain joins TRBV29-1 and TRBJ2-2; 8 positions agree with TRBD1. Trimming cost V 0 bases and J 6 bases; bases outside gene matches: 6. This CDR3 comprises 15 residues. Germline values: CDR1 SQVTM, CDR2 ANQGSEA. The CDR3 sequence is CSVEDSGTGPGELFF. The CDR3 coding sequence is TGCAGCGTTGAAGATTCCGGGACAGGTCCCGGGGAGCTGTTTTTT.

This clonotype came up a few times. The rearrangement uses TRBV28 and TRBJ1-5, with D possibly TRBD1 on 5 matching bases. Germline V gives CDR1 MDHEN, CDR2 SYDVKM. V lost 7 bases and J 6 bases, leaving 25 bases between the germline ends. This CDR3 spans 17 amino acids. CDR3 DNA sequence: TGTGCCAGCATCCTAGATCCGGAGACAGAAAATACTCAGCCCCAGCATTTT. Residues: CASILDPETENTQPQHF.